Listed here are 26 T cell receptor beta chains from one sample, sequenced in a study of blood T cells in healthy people across ages (dated by TCRdb to between 2014 and 2016). The method was 5' RACE. TCRdb names Illumina HiSeq 2500 as the instrument used. A second about 6 to 11 cycle PCR used a sample-barcoded 5' primer and a J-beta primer mix. TCRdb reprocessing: public reads trimmed at Q25 with fastp, clones called with MiXCR, in-frame beta chains kept. Every entry covers one CDR3 protein and lists the most common genes and DNA from its rows. Across this sample there are 1,500,000 or so distinct CDR3 sequences, with around 59% seen only once. More than 6% of the sample lies in the top ten. The specimen was blood. These receptors originate from a man aged 18 to 29 in good health.

The rearrangement joins TRBV12-3 or TRBV12-4 to TRBJ2-1; 8 nucleotides agree with TRBD2. V lost 6 bases, J lost 4 bases, and 5 bases stayed unmatched. The CDR3 loop spans 14 amino acids. The CDR3 nucleotides are TGTGCCAGCAGCCCCGGGACTAGATACAATGAGCAGTTCTTC. This sequence encodes CASSPGTRYNEQFF.

This clonotype was seen a handful of times. The chain links TRBV4-1 to TRBJ2-7, with 10 bases aligning to TRBD1. The germline CDR1 and CDR2 sequences are MGHRA and YSYEKL. After removal of 0 bases from V and 2 bases from J, the junction contained 10 bases not matched to a gene. This CDR3 has 18 amino acids. CDR3 sequence reads: CASSQDTQGQGIPYEQYF. The CDR3 region has the DNA TGCGCCAGCAGCCAAGATACTCAGGGACAGGGGATCCCCTACGAGCAGTACTTC.

V and J are TRBV7-2 and TRBJ2-5, with a possible D match to TRBD1 (6 bases). The DNA matches TRBJ2-7 better at its end, which makes the J call doubtful. The CDR3 has 14 residues. The germline V gene encodes CDR1 SGHTA and CDR2 FQGNSA. CDR3 DNA: TGTGCCAGCAGCCATCGGACAGAGGGGTACGAGCAGTACTTC. This gives the protein CASSHRTEGYEQYF.

The chain recombines TRBV14 with TRBJ2-2, with D hard to call. CDR3 size: 14 residues. From germline, CDR1 is SGHDN and CDR2 FVKESK. V gave up 4 bases and J gave up 2 bases, with 8 bases separating them. CDR3 in amino acids: CASSPWRNTGELFF. CDR3 DNA: TGTGCCAGCAGCCCTTGGAGAAACACCGGGGAGCTGTTTTTT.

V is TRBV14 and J is TRBJ2-7; D perhaps matches TRBD2 (5 bases). This CDR3 spans 14 amino acids. V lost 4 bases to trimming and J lost 1 base, with 11 bases between them. Germline-derived CDR1 and CDR2 are SGHDN and FVKESK. The CDR3 region is CASSPVAYSYEQYF. The CDR3 DNA reads TGTGCCAGCAGCCCTGTAGCGTATTCCTACGAGCAGTACTTC.

This chain uses TRBV3-1 with TRBJ1-6; TRBD1 matches 7 bases. The CDR3 contains 15 residues. Germline trimming cut 1 base from V and 9 bases from J; bases unmatched to any gene: 6. In germline, CDR1 is LGHDT, CDR2 YNNKEL (reference sequence). The CDR3 DNA sequence: TGTGCCAGCAGCCAAGGATCAGGGGGAGCTTCACCCCTCCACTTT. The encoded protein is CASSQGSGGASPLHF.

The sample holds a few counts of this clonotype. The genes are TRBV20-1 and TRBJ1-6; no clear D. The CDR3 extends over 11 amino acids. Germline CDR1 DFQATT, CDR2 SNEGSKA (reference sequence). Trimming left V 4 bases short and J 11 bases short, with 9 bases between. Here the CDR3 DNA reads TGCAGTGCTAACGTGAACCCACCCCTCCACTTT. Amino acid sequence: CSANVNPPLHF.

The chain links TRBV28 to TRBJ2-1; 16 bases agree with TRBD2. In germline, CDR1 is MDHEN, CDR2 SYDVKM. This CDR3 has 18 amino acids. V was pared by 5 bases and J by 2 bases, with 6 bases of the junction left unmatched. CDR3 DNA sequence: TGTGCCAGCAGTCCCGGGACTAGCGGGGGGGGACCCTACAATGAGCAGTTCTTC. It codes for CASSPGTSGGGPYNEQFF.

The chain links TRBV14 to TRBJ2-1; D not certain. The germline V gene encodes CDR1 SGHDN and CDR2 FVKESK. The CDR3 runs to 16 residues. V lost 3 bases and J lost 0, with 12 bases in between. This CDR3 is CASSHKTQSSYNEQFF. CDR3 DNA sequence: TGTGCCAGCAGCCACAAGACGCAGAGCTCCTACAATGAGCAGTTCTTC.

A single count supports this clonotype. Its ends do not fully match the called genes, so a read error is possible. V usage is TRBV29-1 and J usage is TRBJ2-5; a weak D match, TRBD1 (5 bases). The length of the CDR3 is 13 residues. Germline lookup yields CDR1 SQVTM and CDR2 ANQGSEA. CDR3 amino acids: CGVEVAGLETQYF. The DNA for the CDR3 is TGCGGCGTTGAAGTGGCAGGGCTTGAGACCCAGTACTTC. The variable domain in full, completed from reference TRBV29-1 and TRBJ2-5, reads SAVISQKPSRDICQRGTSLTIQCQVDSQVTMMFWYRQQPGQSLTLIATANQGSEATYESGFVIDKFPISRPNLTFSTLTVSNMSPEDSSIYLCGVEVAGLETQYFGPGTRLLVL.

V gene TRBV21-1 combines with J gene TRBJ1-6; no check of the table's D call, TRBD1, against the DNA was made. TRBV21-1 is classified as a pseudogene. The CDR3 sequence is 19 residues long. The CDR3: CASSKGGTGTQDGNSPLHF. CDR3 DNA: TGTGCCAGCAGCAAAGGTGGGACAGGGACTCAAGACGGTAATTCACCCCTCCACTTT.

The chain combines TRBV12-3 or TRBV12-4 with TRBJ1-1, with D possibly TRBD1 on 6 matching bases. This CDR3 comprises 16 residues. Deletions cut 6 bases from V and 1 base from J, with 18 bases between. The DNA of the CDR3 is TGTGCCAGCAGGCCACATCAGTGGGGGGCGAACACTGAAGCTTTCTTT. Translated, it gives CASRPHQWGANTEAFF.

This rearrangement joins TRBV20-1 to TRBJ2-7; D is unclear. Germline V CDR1 and CDR2: DFQATT, SNEGSKA (reference sequence). V was clipped by 6 bases and J by 0 bases, with 9 bases between them. The CDR3 has 12 amino acids. CDR3 DNA: TGCAGTGCCAACACCGACTCCTACGAGCAGTACTTC. Encoded protein: CSANTDSYEQYF.

This clonotype appeared once. The rearrangement joins TRBV7-9 to TRBJ1-2, with TRBD1 as a possible D gene (5 bases). V was pared by 5 bases and J by 7 bases, with 17 bases between. The CDR3 sequence is 14 residues long. CDR1 and CDR2 from the germline V gene are SEHNR and FQNEAQ (reference sequence). Here the CDR3 reads CASSDSSGLSGYTF. CDR3 DNA: TGTGCCAGCAGCGATTCGTCAGGGCTCAGTGGCTACACCTTC.

The V call is TRBV20-1, the J call TRBJ2-3; TRBD2 matches 9 bases. Germline V gene lookup returns CDR1 DFQATT and CDR2 SNEGSKA (reference sequence). CDR3 size: 16 residues. Trimming took 3 bases from V and 1 from J; bases not matched to a gene: 8. CDR3 in DNA: TGCAGTGCTAGGATCGGGACTAGCCGTGGCACAGATACGCAGTATTTT. Its translation is CSARIGTSRGTDTQYF.

This clonotype was observed a handful of times. The chain joins TRBV7-9 to TRBJ2-1; D not resolved. The V and J ends lost 5 bases and 6 bases respectively, with 8 bases between them. This CDR3 spans 12 amino acids. Germline V gene data show CDR1 as SEHNR and CDR2 as FQNEAQ (reference sequence). CDR3 nucleotides: TGTGCCAGCAGCCCATATCTCAATGAGCAGTTCTTC. This codes for CASSPYLNEQFF.

The chain uses TRBV4-1 and TRBJ1-4; no definite D call. The CDR3 covers 14 residues. With 1 base removed from V and 5 bases from J, the gap between germline ends came to 8 bases. The germline V gene encodes CDR1 MGHRA and CDR2 YSYEKL. CDR3 sequence (DNA): TGCGCCAGCAGCCAAGGGGTCCTAAATGAAAAACTGTTTTTT. It translates to CASSQGVLNEKLFF.

In the case of this clonotype: A much larger clone differs from this one at a single base, so this may be a read error. The chain recombines TRBV6-4 with TRBJ2-5, with D maybe TRBD1 (7 bases). This CDR3 spans 15 amino acids. Per germline, CDR1 MRHNA and CDR2 SNTAGT. Trimming stripped 8 bases from V and 11 bases from J, with 27 bases between. The CDR3 loop is CASSPGDSSYNEQYF. CDR3 nucleotides: TGTGCCAGCTCGCCGGGGGACAGCTCCTACAATGAGCAGTACTTC.

V and J are TRBV4-2 and TRBJ2-5; 8 nucleotides align to TRBD1. Germline assignment: CDR1 LGHNA and CDR2 YNFKEQ. V dropped 0 bases and J dropped 4; count of bases not matched to a gene: 4. The CDR3 runs 15 residues. Written as DNA, the CDR3 is TGTGCCAGCAGCCAAGATCTCGGGACAGGAGAGACCCAGTACTTC. Translating gives CASSQDLGTGETQYF.

The DNA for the CDR3 is TGTGCCAGCAGCGTAGAAAGCGAGAGTGGCGATGAGCAGTTCTTC. Protein product: CASSVESESGDEQFF. This chain joins TRBV9 and TRBJ2-1; D not certain. V gave up 0 bases and J gave up 8 bases, with 15 bases separating them. The germline gives CDR1 SGDLS, CDR2 YYNGEE. The CDR3 spans 15 residues.

J is TRBJ2-1 and V is TRBV20-1; possibly TRBD2 for D (7 bases). The CDR3 covers 13 residues. Trimming removed 2 bases from V and 8 bases from J, with 13 bases in between. Per the germline V gene, CDR1 is DFQATT and CDR2 is SNEGSKA (reference sequence). The CDR3 reads CSARRGAGDEQFF. As DNA, the CDR3 is TGCAGTGCTAGACGGGGGGCCGGGGATGAGCAGTTCTTC.

This clonotype was seen more than once but under ten times. This chain connects TRBV5-1 to TRBJ2-7; the D gene is possibly TRBD1 (5 bases). V was pared by 3 bases and J by 0 bases, with 13 bases between. Germline CDR1 is SGHRS and CDR2 is YFSETQ. The length of the CDR3 is 15 residues. The CDR3 bases are TGCGCCAGCAGCTACAGACAGCCACCCTCCTACGAGCAGTACTTC. It encodes CASSYRQPPSYEQYF.

The chain combines TRBV12-3 or TRBV12-4 with TRBJ2-3; 13 bases match TRBD2. V lost 5 bases and J lost 1; bases outside the gene matches: 3. The CDR3 runs 16 residues. The CDR3 reads CASSGTSGKGTDTQYF. The DNA of the CDR3 is TGTGCCAGCAGTGGGACTAGCGGGAAAGGCACAGATACGCAGTATTTT.

Only a few counts were recorded for this clonotype. J is TRBJ2-7 and V is TRBV20-1; 10 bases match TRBD1. V shed 0 bases, J shed 3 bases, and the junction held 5 bases outside the gene matches. The CDR3 is 15 amino acids. Germline CDR1 reads DFQATT; CDR2 reads SNEGSKA (reference sequence). CDR3 in DNA: TGCAGTGCTAGAGATTGGGGGACAGGGGACTACGAGCAGTACTTC. Protein product: CSARDWGTGDYEQYF.

The rearrangement joins TRBV5-1 to TRBJ2-4, with D possibly TRBD1 on 6 matching bases. V lost 1 base and J 15 bases, leaving 20 bases between the germline ends. Germline CDR1 reads SGHRS; CDR2 reads YFSETQ. The CDR3 runs to 14 residues. This CDR3 is CASSLMGDIQQSYF. CDR3 sequence (DNA): TGCGCCAGCAGCTTGATGGGGGACATTCAACAGTCGTACTTC.

J is TRBJ2-3 and V is TRBV4-1, with 9 bases aligning to TRBD2. This CDR3 is built from 17 residues. Per the germline V gene, CDR1 is MGHRA and CDR2 is YSYEKL. Unmatched junction bases numbered 8, after V lost 2 bases and J lost 2 bases. CDR3 sequence reads: CASSQPLTSGDTDTQYF. DNA of the CDR3: TGCGCCAGCAGCCAACCCCTGACTAGCGGAGACACAGATACGCAGTATTTT.